This record looks at one T cell receptor beta chain sequence and its context. Germline CDR1 reads ENHRY; CDR2 reads SYGVKD. This CDR3 region has 14 residues. V gave up 6 bases and J gave up 6 bases; unmatched junction bases: 9. The entry originates in a study of technical replicates of blood from a handful of donors. Profiled with immunoSEQ multiplex PCR; TCRdb holds only in-frame clones, not every one. The top ten clones hold approximately 0.25% of a sample with approximately 88,000 clones, 85% to 95% of them seen once. This sequence joins TRBV10-3 and TRBJ1-1, with 8 bases fitting TRBD1. The specimen was T cells isolated from PBMCs. The sequence came from a human donor in good health. The chain's CDR3 is CAIRLGQGSAEAFF. The CDR3 DNA reads as TGTGCCATCAGGCTTGGACAGGGCTCGGCTGAAGCTTTCTTT.